This TCR beta chain was recorded in a study of cytomegalovirus exposure and HLA in healthy donors (dated by TCRdb to 2017 to 2019). Study-wide context: An earlier analysis of about 530 of the donors reported over 250 Gb of sequence data and 117 million unique TCR beta sequences obtained from around 170 million T cells. The study was designed to test whether signatures of past pathogen exposure could be identified by cataloging public T cell receptors. The number of typed donors differed by locus: about 629-640 for A, B, C, DRB1 and DQB1; 500 to 550 for DQA1; 606 for DPA1; and 400 to 480 for DPB1. HLA typing included class I and class II loci at four-digit resolution. An earlier analysis of 587 of the donors used high-throughput TCR beta sequencing to judge whether each TCR beta V gene segment behaved as functional or pseudogenic. Besides the first cohort of under 700 subjects, a separate validation cohort made up of 120 different subjects was used. Every discovery cohort repertoire had been produced on one sequencing platform. To predict cytomegalovirus infection status, the study combined high-throughput TCR immunosequencing, statistical association of individual TCRs with disease status, and machine learning. The genetic ancestry cluster associated with self-reported Caucasian donors included about four fifths of the roughly 400 genotyped donors. A later analysis re-examined previously published TCR beta repertoires from just over 650 donors and added high-resolution HLA genotyping to investigate patterns of TCR occurrence. Donor age, sex, ethnicity and CMV serostatus were compiled together with the repertoire data. In the later analysis, no new phenotypic data were used to find candidate immune exposures; instead, reliance was placed on TCR beta sequences and their occurrence across donors. The study used immunosequencing to profile the T cell repertoires of about 670 subjects and linked those repertoires to cytomegalovirus serostatus. Several DR-DQ haplotypes were handled as single units for association and clustering because linkage in the cohort was strong. Among roughly 400 genotyped donors of the cohort, an average of about 240,000 unique TCR beta nucleotide sequences was sequenced per donor, of which approximately 19% were non-productive. About 330 gigabases of sequencing data and around 90 million unique TCR sequences made up an early release that covered 640 HLA-typed donors. A later genetic analysis took genome-wide SNP genotypes for about 55% of the roughly 700 donors and used that subset as a discovery cohort.

The cohort was made up of several hundred healthy bone marrow donors. All cohort members were sampled while nominally healthy, although unrecorded immune exposures were likely present. The donor was CMV seropositive and belonged to the group of 250 to 350 seropositive cohort members. Each donor provided a peripheral blood sample, and peripheral blood mononuclear cells were used for TCR beta sequencing. Genomic DNA was extracted from the blood cell samples with the Qiagen DNeasy Blood Extraction Kit. The V end loses 5 bases and the J end loses 6 bases, and a stretch of 7 bases separates them. The CDR3 starts with the cysteine, ends with the phenylalanine, and has 12 residues. Of all the DNA, just the CDR3 is kept, 36 bases in frame from base 1. CDR1 and CDR2, per the germline V gene (reference sequence), are LNHDA and SQIVND. The library relied on the immunoSEQ multiplex PCR assay. A mixture of 60 forward primers for TCR Vbeta segments and 13 reverse primers for TCR Jbeta segments was used in the multiplex PCR. The CDR3 region of rearranged TCR beta genes was amplified from genomic DNA by a multiplex PCR assay. The amplified TCR beta libraries were sequenced on the Illumina HiSeq System as 87-base-pair reads. As for the authors' bioinformatics: A later analysis counted some 74 million unique TCR beta chains across the roughly 700 repertoires, and 9.5 million to 11 million of these chains were shared by at least two donors. To remove PCR and sequencing errors, raw reads were error-corrected and collapsed into unique sequences using a nearest-neighbor algorithm that merged closely related sequences. CDR3 sequences were aligned to IMGT reference sequences to assign V, D and J gene segments. For a sequence to be retained, a match of at least six nucleotides to both a V gene segment and a J gene segment was required. A rearrangement was called productive if the CDR3 had no stop codons and remained in frame with V and J, and every other rearrangement was called non-productive. CDR3 was defined according to IMGT convention as the region running from the second conserved V-encoded cysteine to the conserved J-encoded phenylalanine. In an earlier analysis of roughly 580 of the donors, sequences lacking an unambiguous match to a single V gene segment were excluded. An earlier analysis of 587 of the donors classified V segments as functional when productive rearrangements were above 56.7% and as segregating when the standard deviation between donors was above 5%. A statistical classification framework was developed to diagnose cytomegalovirus status using the catalog of TCR beta chain sequences. V and J gene assignment, in a later analysis, came from comparing TCR nucleotide sequences with IMGT/GENE-DB human TR gene sequences. In a later analysis, CDR3 sequences and most-parsimonious VDJ recombination scenarios were assigned using the TCRdist pipeline. In a later analysis, each TCR beta chain was defined by its CDR3 amino acid sequence together with its V-gene family, and reads without a unique V-gene family were excluded. A later analysis removed 592 highly shared, low-generation-probability nucleotide sequences to deal with suspected cross-contamination and a sequencing artifact. A later analysis calculated a clonal expansion index for each public chain from normalized within-repertoire ranks of inferred template counts. A later analysis computed generation probabilities with a VDJ recombination model fitted to out-of-frame rearrangements, and checked the results against IGoR. Hypergeometric tests were used in a later analysis to score TCR-TCR, TCR-HLA and TCR-CMV co-occurrence, with a repertoire-size bias correction applied to the TCR pairs. A later analysis estimated false discovery rates by permuting HLA or CMV assignments 20 times. A later analysis grouped co-occurring TCRs with DBSCAN, adding TCRdist sequence similarity when clustering within HLA-allele-positive subsets. Repertoires with fewer than 30,000 or more than 120,000 public chains were left out of co-occurrence clustering, as were a few repertoires with anomalous nucleotide sharing. The source is immuneACCESS, and TCRdb retained only in-frame sequences with V and J called. Part of the clones is not carried over; for the studies checked, unresolved V genes explain less than half of this, and the remainder is unexplained. V and J calls and clone size are as listed in that table; D and trimming were resolved from the DNA. Within this sample are 45,000 to 75,000 clones, with about 70% of them counted one time only. Just under 20% of the sample is held by the ten biggest clonotypes.

The paper as a whole reports these results and caveats: A group of highly shared sequence variants was considered likely to be a technical artifact of the sequencing pipeline. Immune exposure information for the cohort was limited to CMV serostatus. The authors suggested that the approach could potentially be extended to other disease states and immunological phenotypes. In a later analysis, the rate of TCR association differed among HLA loci, with DRB1 alleles having the most associated TCRs and HLA-C alleles having the fewest. A later analysis found that HLA-associated TCR beta chains were more clonally expanded and had lower generation probabilities than equally common non-associated chains. Roughly uniform sequencing depth across donors was assumed in presence/absence analyses, although this assumption may not hold. This cohort had only TCR beta chains sequenced, and the lack of alpha or paired-chain data limited which features could be detected. Several of the top co-occurrence clusters appeared to be linked to parvovirus B19, influenza, CMV and Epstein-Barr virus, according to a later analysis. The 87-base-pair reads could not distinguish some IMGT-functional V segments, including TRBV6-2 and TRBV6-3, so those segments were excluded. The classifier was reported to diagnose cytomegalovirus status with high specificity and sensitivity in both the original and validation cohorts. In the study, approximately 160 TCR beta chains were listed as associated with cytomegalovirus. According to a later genetic analysis, donors in an Asian-associated ancestry cluster had fewer N-insertions in productive TCRs than the approximately 650-donor mean. Strong co-occurrence of HLA alleles, especially DR and DQ, made assigning TCR associations to individual alleles difficult. In a later analysis, around 17,000 TCR beta sequences were associated with specific HLA alleles at a false discovery rate of 0.05. In a later analysis, most CMV-associated TCR beta chains were found to appear HLA-restricted, with HLA associations seemingly driven largely by CMV exposure. A further reported finding was that TCR beta sequences accurately predicted the HLA-A and HLA-B alleles for most subjects in the first cohort. Most TCR sequences were observed very rarely across donors, whereas some public TCRs were present in many individuals. Over 15 rarely observed V segments, including chromosome 9 orphons, were excluded from the earlier analysis of a few hundred of the donors because counts were too low. In an earlier analysis of about 540 of the donors, most TCR beta V segments were observed in productive rearrangements about 87% or about 30% of the time, broadly matching IMGT annotations. Because HLA typing was unavailable for some donors at each locus, only the typed subset was used in association tests. Correlated functional status among segregating V segments might be attributable to linkage disequilibrium, but an unknown experimental factor could not be ruled out. In vitro tests confirmed that three of the cytomegalovirus-associated TCR beta chains recognize cytomegalovirus antigens. A later genetic analysis associated a missense DCLRE1C variant with V-gene and J-gene trimming of TCR beta chains, and an independent cohort replicated the association.

With regard to this clone: Its target antigen remains unknown. The sample holds no much larger clone one base away, and base qualities are not on file.

This sequence originates from a woman in her sixties in good health and CMV-seropositive. The chain is assembled from TRBV19 and TRBJ2-2, with no confident D gene call. Material for sequencing was PBMCs. The CDR3 region: CASSWAAGELFF. At the DNA level, the sequence is TGTGCCAGTAGTTGGGCAGCCGGGGAGCTGTTTTTT.